These 16 T cell receptor beta chains were all obtained from the same sample, sequenced in a study of T-cell reconstitution after alpha-beta-depleted transplantation in children (dated by TCRdb to 2016 to 2017). Preparation of the library involved PCR. The sequencer listed for this sample is Illumina HiSeq 2500. To normalize quantification of the TCRbeta repertoire, the TCR libraries were built with molecular barcoding that relied on unique molecular identifiers. TCRdb reanalyzed the raw reads on its own, using fastp at Q25 for trimming and MiXCR for clone calling, and kept in-frame beta chains. Rows with a matching CDR3 protein are joined into one entry that keeps the most common DNA and genes. The table for this sample lists about 230,000 distinct CDR3 sequences; more than 7.5% of them were counted only once. About 4.9% of the sample belongs to the ten largest clones. The material was PBMCs from the stem cell graft donor, obtained from the stem cell graft. Receptors originate from a human donor who donated a stem cell graft to a child with SCID.

This clonotype was detected many times. The chain carries TRBV10-3 and TRBJ1-2; TRBD1 agrees at 7 bases. Looked up from germline, CDR1 is ENHRY and CDR2 is SYGVKD. CDR3 size: 14 residues. Losses at the gene ends were 6 bases for V and 1 base for J; bases not matched to a gene: 5. DNA of the CDR3: TGTGCCATCAGCAACAGGGGAGATAACTATGGCTACACCTTC. This sequence encodes CAISNRGDNYGYTF.

The sample holds many counts of this clonotype. This chain connects TRBV20-1 to TRBJ2-5, with 9 bases fitting TRBD1. Germline V gene sequence: CDR1 DFQATT, CDR2 SNEGSKA (reference sequence). V shed 5 bases, J shed 5 bases, and the junction held 9 bases outside the gene matches. The length of the CDR3 is 14 residues. CDR3 protein: CSAHGTGSGETQYF. The DNA for the CDR3 is TGCAGTGCTCATGGGACAGGGTCTGGGGAGACCCAGTACTTC.

This clonotype came up many times. The rearrangement uses TRBV29-1 and TRBJ2-1, with a possible D match to TRBD2 (5 bases). Germline V gene data show CDR1 as SQVTM and CDR2 as ANQGSEA. This CDR3 is 13 amino acids long. The V gene lost 2 bases and the J gene lost 4 bases, with 9 bases spanning the gap. The CDR3 region is CSVEPSRYNEQFF. In DNA form, the CDR3 reads TGCAGCGTTGAACCTAGCCGTTACAATGAGCAGTTCTTC.

At least ten counts were recorded for this clonotype. This sequence joins TRBV20-1 and TRBJ2-3, with 8 bases that match TRBD1. The V gene end was trimmed by 2 bases and the J gene end by 4 bases; junction bases not matched to a gene: 8. CDR3 length equals 15 residues. CDR1 is DFQATT and CDR2 is SNEGSKA in the germline V gene (reference sequence). The CDR3 loop is CSARKDRGFADTQYF. The CDR3, as DNA: TGCAGTGCTAGAAAAGACAGGGGATTCGCAGATACGCAGTATTTT.

In its sample, this clonotype was seen many times. The rearrangement uses TRBV5-1 and TRBJ1-1; D unresolved. This CDR3 has 13 amino acids. The germline V gene has CDR1 SGHRS and CDR2 YFSETQ. V was shortened by 0 bases and J by 3 bases, with 6 bases between the two germline ends. The CDR3 region has the DNA TGCGCCAGCAGCTTGGATAGGTACACTGAAGCTTTCTTT. The encoded protein is CASSLDRYTEAFF.

This clonotype was seen only once. The chain employs TRBV6-1 and TRBJ2-1; 9 bases match TRBD1. Germline assignment: CDR1 MNHNS and CDR2 SASEGT. The CDR3 spans 15 residues. The V gene end was trimmed by 6 bases and the J gene end by 4 bases; junction bases not matched to a gene: 7. CDR3 in amino acids: CASSSGQGRYNEQFF. The CDR3, as DNA: TGTGCCAGCAGCTCGGGACAGGGCCGTTACAATGAGCAGTTCTTC.

This clonotype occurred many times. This chain uses TRBV12-3 or TRBV12-4 with TRBJ1-3; 9 bases line up with TRBD1. This CDR3 spans 16 amino acids. V dropped 5 bases and J dropped 5; count of bases not matched to a gene: 10. The CDR3 protein is CASSPSLGQGRNTIYF. The DNA for the CDR3 is TGTGCCAGCAGTCCCTCCTTAGGACAGGGGAGAAACACCATATATTTT.

This clonotype occurred many times. The J gene is TRBJ1-2, the V gene TRBV12-3 or TRBV12-4; 9 bases map to TRBD1. The V gene end was trimmed by 5 bases and the J gene end by 5 bases; junction bases not matched to a gene: 15. The CDR3 is 17 amino acids. CDR3 sequence: CASSPTGGGGGVYGYTF. For the CDR3, the DNA is TGTGCCAGCAGTCCCACAGGGGGCGGGGGTGGAGTTTATGGCTACACCTTC.

This clonotype was counted at least ten times. This rearrangement joins TRBV6-4 to TRBJ2-5; TRBD1 matches at 11 bases. The ends lost 4 bases at V and 5 bases at J; junction bases unmatched: 6. The CDR3 is 15 residues long. Looked up from germline, CDR1 is MRHNA and CDR2 is SNTAGT. CDR3 sequence: CASSAGTGGVETQYF. CDR3 coding DNA: TGTGCCAGCAGTGCTGGGACAGGGGGTGTCGAGACCCAGTACTTC.

The chain is built from TRBV4-1 and TRBJ1-2; D perhaps matches TRBD1 (6 bases). The CDR3 contains 15 residues. V lost 4 bases and J lost 7, with 19 bases in between. Germline CDR1 is MGHRA and CDR2 is YSYEKL. The CDR3 DNA reads as TGCGCCAGCAGCCCTAGCCGGGACACCGTAGGTGGCTACACCTTC. This gives the protein CASSPSRDTVGGYTF.

This clonotype was seen many times. V usage is TRBV7-2 and J usage is TRBJ1-2, with 9 bases identical to TRBD1. V dropped 5 bases and J dropped 8; count of bases not matched to a gene: 18. The CDR3 covers 17 residues. The germline V gene has CDR1 SGHTA and CDR2 FQGNSA. In DNA, the CDR3 is TGTGCCAGCAGCCCAACCGGGACAGGGAACATCCCGCGGGGCTACACCTTC. Translation gives CASSPTGTGNIPRGYTF.

The V call is TRBV20-1, the J call TRBJ1-1, with D perhaps TRBD1 (5 bases). The CDR3 is made up of 14 amino acids. Germline V gene lookup returns CDR1 DFQATT and CDR2 SNEGSKA (reference sequence). Trimming removed 1 base at V and 3 bases at J, with 12 bases between. The CDR3 region is CSARGGKRDTEAFF. The CDR3 nucleotides are TGCAGTGCTAGAGGGGGGAAACGGGACACTGAAGCTTTCTTT.

The table lists this clonotype with many counts. The chain joins TRBV5-1 to TRBJ2-3; D may correspond to TRBD1 or TRBD2 (5 bases each). This CDR3 comprises 13 residues. The V end lost 7 bases, the J end lost 1 base, and 10 bases lay between the germline ends. In germline, CDR1 is SGHRS, CDR2 YFSETQ. In DNA form, the CDR3 reads TGCGCCAGCTGGCAGGGAGGCACAGATACGCAGTATTTT. Translating it yields CASWQGGTDTQYF.

This clonotype was found many times. This chain connects TRBV7-9 to TRBJ1-6; TRBD1 might be the D (6 bases). The V gene lost 5 bases and the J gene lost 4 bases, with 9 bases spanning the gap. Germline CDR1 and CDR2: SEHNR and FQNEAQ (reference sequence). CDR3 length equals 14 residues. The CDR3 DNA sequence: TGTGCCAGCAGCCCCGGACAGTATAATTCACCCCTCCACTTT. This gives the protein CASSPGQYNSPLHF.

This clonotype was counted between two and nine times. V is TRBV5-1 and J is TRBJ1-3; D unresolved. This CDR3 region has 15 residues. CDR1 and CDR2 (germline): SGHRS, YFSETQ. The V end lost 0 bases, the J end lost 0 bases, and 7 bases lay between the germline ends. CDR3 sequence: CASSLEPGSGNTIYF. CDR3 DNA sequence: TGCGCCAGCAGCTTGGAACCGGGCTCTGGAAACACCATATATTTT.

Many counts were recorded for this clonotype. The chain joins TRBV20-1 to TRBJ2-6; the D is unclear. Trimming removed 1 base from V and 0 bases from J, with 4 bases in between. The CDR3 length is 14 residues. Germline CDR1 reads DFQATT; CDR2 reads SNEGSKA (reference sequence). Here the CDR3 DNA reads TGCAGTGCTAGAGGAGCCTCTGGGGCCAACGTCCTGACTTTC. The encoded protein is CSARGASGANVLTF.